This is a list of T cell receptor beta chains from one sample in a study of post-analysis software for immune sequencing data. TCRdb re-called the PCR reads through MiXCR, storing one row per CDR3 protein. The data hold a few hundred thousand distinct CDR3 sequences, with 34% observed a single time. Sequenced material: blood. The receptor source for this set is a girl aged 2 to 17 with multiple sclerosis. Each CDR3 is given with its conserved first and last residue. Fields, in order: V gene, J gene, CDR3 protein.

>TRBV7-3|TRBJ2-5
CASSPPLSGGAETQYF
>TRBV20-1|TRBJ2-5
CSALVLAGRWETQYF
>TRBV7-2|TRBJ2-3
CASSLAHAGTDTQYF
>TRBV5-1|TRBJ2-3
CASSFRGAGTDTQYF
>TRBV4-1|TRBJ2-7
CASSQAASAYEQYF
>TRBV5-1|TRBJ2-5
CASSPAGTGETQYF
>TRBV7-3|TRBJ2-1
CASSSQGKNEQFF
>TRBV3-1|TRBJ2-1
CASSQGGWTSGANEQFF
>TRBV12-3/TRBV12-4|TRBJ1-5
CASSFLAGNQPQHF
>TRBV15|TRBJ1-4
CATSRGGLRSTNEKLFF
>TRBV7-7|TRBJ2-7
CASSPISQYTASSYEQYF